This TCR beta chain comes out of a study of Graves' ophthalmopathy and Graves' hyperthyroidism (dated by TCRdb to about 2018). Study-level background: Peripheral blood was collected at initial diagnosis, prior to any treatment. An independent validation cohort was composed of approximately 18 hyperthyroidism patients and around 15 patients who later progressed from hyperthyroidism to ophthalmopathy. TCR beta repertoire signatures were used to distinguish Graves' ophthalmopathy from Graves' hyperthyroidism and to predict progression to ophthalmopathy. In roughly 6 hyperthyroidism patients, T-cell repertoires of thyroid tissue and blood were compared. A discovery set of 95 to 100 patients (approximately 42 ophthalmopathy, 57 stable hyperthyroidism) was enrolled to explore V-J signatures distinguishing ophthalmopathy from hyperthyroidism. In total, over 130 blood samples were TCR-sequenced: some 43 ophthalmopathy, some 80 hyperthyroidism and some 17 hyperthyroidism-to-ophthalmopathy patients. After sampling, hyperthyroidism patients received methimazole starting at 30 mg daily, and ophthalmopathy patients received high-dose intravenous methylprednisolone.

The junction shows trimming of 6 bases on V and 5 bases on J, plus 25 bases between the germline ends. The CDR3 covers 16 residues, taking in both the cysteine and the phenylalanine. Only CDR3 DNA is held: 48 bases, read in frame from base 1. CDR1 and CDR2 were assigned from the germline V gene as SQVTM and ANQGSEA. This clonotype was counted ten times or more. Its binding antigen is unknown. Within one base of it there is no much larger clone, and no base qualities were kept. For repertoire sequencing, the TCR beta CDR3 regions were amplified from RNA transcripts. The first round of RT-PCR was done with HTBI primers and the Qiagen OneStep RT-PCR kit, and was followed by a second round of multiplex PCR, then size selection and purification. The libraries underwent paired-end sequencing with 100 bp reads on an Illumina HiSeq2000. On the study's bioinformatics: Reads were processed with SOAPnuke, discarding reads with adapters, uncalled bases, mean Phred below 15, or no exact constant-primer or identifier match. High-quality paired reads were merged with COPE v1.2.5. Each unique nucleotide sequence was treated as a clonotype, and MiTCR v1.1 was used to align the clonotypes to the IMGT TRB V, D and J references. Analysis was restricted to V-J combinations with a frequency above 0.0001, which covered roughly 99% of repertoires. For each V-J combination, a TCR clonal expansion and chaos score was defined as the ratio of F50 clonal expansion to chaos observed in the TCRdist matrix. Features were reduced by Welch's t-statistics and random forest to around 14 V-J combinations, which fed a naive Bayes classifier. The Morisita-Horn index was used to measure how similar the thyroid and blood repertoires were. The public reads were run again by TCRdb, first through fastp at Q25 and then through MiXCR, and only productive beta chains were kept. A single entry per CDR3 protein holds the most common genes and DNA from its merged rows. TCRdb's processing, not the study's, gives the V and J calls here. This sample comprises 600,000 to 950,000 distinct CDR3 sequences, roughly 41% of them detected only once. The ten largest clones capture roughly 46% of the sample.

Points the paper makes about the study in general: The 13-signature model separated ophthalmopathy from stable hyperthyroidism with around 90% sensitivity and less than 83% specificity in cross-validation, and 80%/75% in the test set. In validation, the model predicted ophthalmopathy progression with roughly 68% sensitivity and roughly 72% specificity; some twelve predicted patients were CT-confirmed with GO in a median of around 6 months. No statistical method was used to predetermine the sample size, and group allocation was not hidden from the investigators. Most expanded thyroid clonotypes with a frequency above 0.001 also appeared in blood, which suggests that blood repertoires may reflect the immune response in the thyroid.

The ophthalmopathy patients had moderately to severely active disease, with a Clinical Activity Score of 3 or higher, a NOSPECS grade of 4 or higher, and a disease duration of less than 3 months. Patients with other autoimmune diseases, uncontrolled infections, pregnancy or lactation were excluded. Diagnosis was based on clinical symptoms, serum thyroxine, TRAb, thyroid ultrasound and orbital computed tomography. PBMCs were isolated from 10 ml of fresh peripheral blood by Ficoll-Paque density gradient centrifugation. Total RNA was extracted using Trizol reagent, and RNA quality was checked on an Agilent 2100 Bioanalyzer.

The sequence derives from an adult man with Graves' ophthalmopathy. This chain is built from TRBV29-1 and TRBJ2-5; the D gene is perhaps TRBD1 or TRBD2, each of them matching over 6 bases. Sequencing used peripheral blood. The nucleotide sequence is given as TGCAGCGTCGGTCAGCGGAGGGGGACCCGAGGGGAGACCCAGTACTTC. Its protein product is CSVGQRRGTRGETQYF. The entire variable domain, with the stretches around the CDR3 drawn from the reference TRBV29-1 and TRBJ2-5 proteins, is SAVISQKPSRDICQRGTSLTIQCQVDSQVTMMFWYRQQPGQSLTLIATANQGSEATYESGFVIDKFPISRPNLTFSTLTVSNMSPEDSSIYLCSVGQRRGTRGETQYFGPGTRLLVL.